The following is a TCR beta chain sequence with its context. TCRdb keeps only in-frame clones here, not all; method: immunoSEQ multiplex PCR. The data hold 75,000 to 95,000 clones, with about 96% observed a single time. This specimen comes from a study of technical replicates of blood from several donors. Germline V gives CDR1 LNHDA, CDR2 SQIVND (reference sequence). Losses at the gene ends were 3 bases for V and 4 bases for J; bases not matched to a gene: 2. The CDR3 extends over 15 amino acids. The sequenced sample consisted of T cells isolated from PBMCs. This sequence originates from a human donor in good health. The V gene is TRBV19, the J gene TRBJ2-7; 14 bases map to TRBD2. CDR3 residues: CASSMGLAGVYEQYF. For the CDR3, the DNA is TGTGCCAGTAGTATGGGACTAGCGGGGGTATACGAGCAGTACTTC.